Listed here are 16 T cell receptor beta chains from one sample, sequenced in a study of T cell repertoires in cytomegalovirus infection. TCRdb reanalysed the reads using MiXCR and keeps one entry per CDR3 protein. The sample lists 300,000 to 400,000 distinct CDR3 sequences, roughly 18% occurring once. The sequencing input was PBMCs. These receptors originate from a human donor in good health (CMV status not recorded). Some clones in this sample may be carry-over from other donors' samples.

The table lists this clonotype with a few counts. The chain couples TRBV6-5 to TRBJ1-4, with D possibly TRBD1 on 5 matching bases. This CDR3 contains 13 residues. V gave up 6 bases and J gave up 6 bases, with 11 bases separating them. The V gene's germline CDR1 is MNHEY and CDR2 SVGAGI. This chain's CDR3 is CASSLSGHEKLFF. The DNA for the CDR3 is TGTGCCAGCAGCCTCTCAGGGCATGAAAAACTGTTTTTT.

This chain uses TRBV6-5 with TRBJ1-2, with a possible D match to TRBD1 (5 bases). Germline V gene lookup returns CDR1 MNHEY and CDR2 SVGAGI. Trimming took off 2 bases at V and 4 bases at J, with 11 bases between the two ends. This CDR3 has 14 residues. In DNA, the CDR3 is TGTGCCAGCAGTTACGGGGGGGAGGGCTATGGCTACACCTTC. Its translation is CASSYGGEGYGYTF.

In this sample, this clonotype turned up many times. This sequence joins TRBV7-8 and TRBJ2-7; D is perhaps TRBD2 (5 bases). The V end lost 1 base, the J end lost 5 bases, and 9 bases lay between the germline ends. Germline-derived CDR1 and CDR2 are SGHVS and FQNEAQ. The CDR3 loop spans 13 amino acids. The CDR3 sequence is CASSLEAGHEQYF. The DNA of the CDR3 is TGTGCCAGCAGCTTAGAGGCGGGCCACGAGCAGTACTTC.

The CDR3 reads CASNDRGINYEQYF. The CDR3 DNA sequence: TGTGCCAGCAACGACAGGGGTATTAACTACGAGCAGTACTTC. The rearrangement links TRBV12-3 or TRBV12-4 to TRBJ2-7; 8 bases line up with TRBD1. V gave up 7 bases and J gave up 3 bases; unmatched junction bases: 8. The CDR3 consists of 14 residues.

The CDR3 sequence is CASSYVSGGQEETQYF. The CDR3 DNA is TGTGCCAGCAGTTACGTCTCAGGTGGGCAAGAAGAGACCCAGTACTTC. V usage is TRBV6-6 and J usage is TRBJ2-5; D call uncertain. The germline V gene encodes CDR1 MNHNY and CDR2 SVGAGI (reference sequence). V was trimmed by 2 bases and J by 3 bases, leaving 16 bases between them. This CDR3 is built from 16 residues.

Written as DNA, the CDR3 is TGTGCCAGCAGTCTAAACAGGGGTGGGAATTCACCCCTCCACTTT. It encodes CASSLNRGGNSPLHF. This rearrangement joins TRBV28 to TRBJ1-6; 7 bases match TRBD1. After removal of 5 bases from V and 7 bases from J, the junction contained 8 bases not matched to a gene. Germline V gives CDR1 MDHEN, CDR2 SYDVKM. The CDR3 is made up of 15 amino acids.

This chain joins TRBV12-3 or TRBV12-4 and TRBJ2-3; a possible D gene is TRBD2 (6 bases). The germline V and J ends were trimmed by 7 bases and 8 bases, with 16 bases remaining between them. CDR3 length: 13 residues. The CDR3 DNA reads TGTGCCAGCACTCCGGCGTTGGGGGGTACGCAGTATTTT. It is translated as CASTPALGGTQYF.

As for this clonotype: The junction does not match germline at one end; this may be a read error. The chain couples TRBV5-4 to TRBJ2-3, with 7 bases lining up with TRBD2. The CDR3 consists of 16 residues. The germline CDR1 and CDR2 sequences are SGHNT and YYREEE (reference sequence). Written as DNA, the CDR3 is TGTGCCAGCAGCACCAGCCCCGGGACTATCTATGATATGCAGTATTTT. Its translation is CASSTSPGTIYDMQYF.

This clonotype was seen a handful of times. The V call is TRBV6-2 or TRBV6-3, the J call TRBJ2-7; tentatively, D is TRBD2 (5 bases). V was shortened by 5 bases and J by 6 bases, with 20 bases between the two germline ends. Germline CDR1 and CDR2: MNHEY and SVGEGT. This CDR3 is built from 15 residues. CDR3 DNA: TGTGCCAGCAGTCCACGCCGGGATGTTCCCAGCGAGCAGTACTTC. It codes for CASSPRRDVPSEQYF.

The V and J genes are TRBV11-2 and TRBJ1-1; unclear D gene. Trimming pared 5 bases from V and 7 bases from J, leaving 8 bases between. CDR3 length: 11 residues. The germline V gene has CDR1 SGHAT and CDR2 FQNNGV. In DNA form, the CDR3 reads TGTGCCAGCAGCCCTGGTATTGAAGCTTTCTTT. Protein sequence: CASSPGIEAFF. The variable domain in full, with the rest retrieved from reference TRBV11-2 and TRBJ1-1, is EAGVAQSPRYKIIEKRQSVAFWCNPISGHATLYWYQQILGQGPKLLIQFQNNGVVDDSQLPKDRFSAERLKGVDSTLKIQPAKLEDSAVYLCASSPGIEAFFGQGTRLTVV.

There are a few counts of this clonotype. V gene TRBV2 combines with J gene TRBJ2-3, with D possibly called TRBD1 or TRBD2 (5 bases each). This CDR3 comprises 16 residues. The germline V gene encodes CDR1 SNHLY and CDR2 FYNNEI. The ends were cut back, 6 bases at V and 2 bases at J, with 18 bases in the middle. The CDR3 is CASRRQGPGSTDTQYF. DNA of the CDR3: TGTGCCAGCAGAAGGCAGGGTCCGGGGTCCACAGATACGCAGTATTTT.

This clonotype was counted at least ten times. The rearrangement links TRBV19 to TRBJ1-6; TRBD1 aligns across 7 bases. Germline CDR1 and CDR2: LNHDA and SQIVND (reference sequence). J was trimmed by 1 base and V by 9 bases; bases with no gene match: 6. The CDR3 runs 15 residues. CDR3 region: CASRQGPSYNSPLHF. The CDR3 region has the DNA TGTGCCAGCCGACAGGGACCATCCTATAATTCACCCCTCCACTTT.

The chain uses TRBV5-4 and TRBJ1-4, with D perhaps matching TRBD1 (6 bases). CDR3 length: 12 residues. Trimming cost V 7 bases and J 5 bases, with 9 bases left between them. Germline V gives CDR1 SGHNT, CDR2 YYREEE (reference sequence). The DNA of the CDR3 is TGTGCCAGCCACAGGGAAAATGAAAAACTGTTTTTT. Its protein is CASHRENEKLFF.

This clonotype was counted ten times or more. The V call is TRBV7-2, the J call TRBJ1-6; a weak D match, TRBD1 (6 bases). The CDR3 length is 15 residues. The germline V and J ends were trimmed by 4 bases and 10 bases, with 17 bases remaining between them. The germline gives CDR1 SGHTA, CDR2 FQGNSA. CDR3 residues: CASSYSGTISSPLHF. The CDR3 DNA is TGTGCCAGCAGCTACTCCGGGACAATATCCTCACCCCTCCACTTT.

This chain joins TRBV20-1 and TRBJ2-2; D uncertain. The CDR3 is 18 amino acids. Trimming removed 0 bases from V and 2 bases from J, with 19 bases in between. The germline gives CDR1 DFQATT, CDR2 SNEGSKA (reference sequence). This CDR3 reads CSARDRLTQWDNTGELFF. CDR3 nucleotides: TGCAGTGCTAGAGATCGCCTTACCCAATGGGATAACACCGGGGAGCTGTTTTTT.

This clonotype has just a few counts. V gene TRBV7-9 combines with J gene TRBJ1-4; D unresolved. From germline, CDR1 is SEHNR and CDR2 FQNEAQ (reference sequence). V was trimmed by 5 bases and J by 0 bases, leaving 7 bases between them. The CDR3 spans 14 residues. The CDR3 DNA reads TGTGCCAGCAGCCCCGATGCAACTAATGAAAAACTGTTTTTT. Protein product: CASSPDATNEKLFF. Full variable domain (rest looked up from reference TRBV7-9 and TRBJ1-4): DTGVSQNPRHKITKRGQNVTFRCDPISEHNRLYWYRQTLGQGPEFLTYFQNEAQLEKSRLLSDRFSAERPKGSFSTLEIQRTEQGDSAMYLCASSPDATNEKLFFGSGTQLSVL.